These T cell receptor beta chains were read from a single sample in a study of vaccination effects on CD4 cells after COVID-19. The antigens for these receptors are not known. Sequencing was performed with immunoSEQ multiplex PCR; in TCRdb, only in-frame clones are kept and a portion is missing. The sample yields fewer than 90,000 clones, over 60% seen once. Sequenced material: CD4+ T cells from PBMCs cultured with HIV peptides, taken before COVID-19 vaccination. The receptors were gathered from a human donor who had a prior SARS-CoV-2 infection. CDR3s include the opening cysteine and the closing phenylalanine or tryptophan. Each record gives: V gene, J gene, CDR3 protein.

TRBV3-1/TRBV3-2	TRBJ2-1	CASSREGGGSSYNEQFF
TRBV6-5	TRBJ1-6	CANLRRLLYNSPLHF
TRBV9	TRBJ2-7	CASSPFGLAGGGEQYF
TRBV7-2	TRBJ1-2	CASSLAWEVSGYTF
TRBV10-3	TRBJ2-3	CAISGDGMSNTDTQYF
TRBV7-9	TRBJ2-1	CASSLFSGGGNEQFF
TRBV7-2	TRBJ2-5	CASSLGQTRETQYF
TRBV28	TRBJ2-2	CASSFGPVGGELFF
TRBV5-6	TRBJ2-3	CASSFLGTSTDTQYF
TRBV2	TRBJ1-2	CASRTRGEMTYGYTF
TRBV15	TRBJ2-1	CATPPGGYDEQFF
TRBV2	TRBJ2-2	CASTMTGGTGELFF
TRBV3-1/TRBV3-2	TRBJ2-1	CASSQTGGRHNEQFF
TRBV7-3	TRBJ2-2	CASSMGTSELFF
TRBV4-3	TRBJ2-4	CASSQDGGDIQYF
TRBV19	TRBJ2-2	CASSSIRLRHRGGTGELFF
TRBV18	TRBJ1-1	CASSLTQANTEAFF
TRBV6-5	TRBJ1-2	CASSSGSNYGYTF
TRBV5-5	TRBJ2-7	CASSLVSDPHYF
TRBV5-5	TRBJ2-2	CASSLQGTPNTGELFF
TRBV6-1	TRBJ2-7	CASSEGTARKQYF
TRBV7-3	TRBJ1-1	CASSSGGTSEAFF
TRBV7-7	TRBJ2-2	CASSPQTSGPMNYANTGELFF
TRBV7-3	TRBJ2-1	CASSLGLGVYEQFF
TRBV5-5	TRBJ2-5	CASSLAGTHQETQYF
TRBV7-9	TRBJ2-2	CASSFLQGDAGELFF
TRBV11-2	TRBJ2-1	CASSPLRGDYNEQFF
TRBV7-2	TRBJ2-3	CASSPDWGADTQYF
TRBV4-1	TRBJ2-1	CASSQESGHKTQFF
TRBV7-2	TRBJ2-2	CASNNRGGSGELFF
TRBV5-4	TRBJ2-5	CASSPGTSPETQYF
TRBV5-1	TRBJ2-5	CASSQQETQYF
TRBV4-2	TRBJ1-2	CASSLSQGVDYGYTF
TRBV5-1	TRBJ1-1	CASSFGTVNTEAFF
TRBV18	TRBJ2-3	CASSPIVGAADTQYF